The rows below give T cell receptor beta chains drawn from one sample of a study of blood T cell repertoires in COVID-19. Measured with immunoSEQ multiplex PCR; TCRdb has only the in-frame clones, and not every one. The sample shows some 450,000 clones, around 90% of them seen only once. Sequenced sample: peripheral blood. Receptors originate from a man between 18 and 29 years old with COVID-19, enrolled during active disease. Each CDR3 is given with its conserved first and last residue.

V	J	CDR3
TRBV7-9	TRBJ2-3	CASSLEAGGGRDTQYF
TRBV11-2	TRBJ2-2	CASRAGSNTGELFF
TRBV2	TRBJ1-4	CASSERGPTNEKLFF
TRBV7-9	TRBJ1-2	CASSLEDRGDYGYTF
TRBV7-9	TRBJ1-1	CASSWEGVPEAFF
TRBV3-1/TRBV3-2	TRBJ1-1	CASSHEDKPPEAFF
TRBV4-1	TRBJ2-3	CASSPKRTSGGTDTQYF
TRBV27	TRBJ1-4	CARAPGTGESATNEKLFF
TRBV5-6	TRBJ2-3	CASSSRSGRGTDTQYF
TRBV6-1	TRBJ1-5	CASSEGPGGPDSQPQHF
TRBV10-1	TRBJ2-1	CASGLQSSEQFF
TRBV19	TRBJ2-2	CASGGMDGELFF
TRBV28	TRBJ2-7	CATNDRRLAGDHEQYF
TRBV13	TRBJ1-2	CASTQQGVDYGYTF
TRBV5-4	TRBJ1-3	CASSTQGTVYSGNTIYF
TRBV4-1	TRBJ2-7	CASSPTGSEQYF
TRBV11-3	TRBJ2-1	CASSLRGSGPYNEQFF
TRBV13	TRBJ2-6	CASSLGGSGANVLTF
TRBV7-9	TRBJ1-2	CASSLSQTSYGYTF
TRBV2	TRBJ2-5	CASSDYRAQYF
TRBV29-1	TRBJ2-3	CSVVGRSTDTQYF
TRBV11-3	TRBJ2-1	CASSSHGDNNEQFF
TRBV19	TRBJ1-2	CASSKQGASGYTF
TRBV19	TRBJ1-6	CASSLSGYNSPLHF
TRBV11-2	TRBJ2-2	CASSLVRQTGELFF
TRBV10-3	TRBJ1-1	CAISESGLGGSMNTEAFF
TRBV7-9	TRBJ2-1	CASTLNPYNEQFF
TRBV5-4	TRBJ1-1	CASRSDYGANTEAFF
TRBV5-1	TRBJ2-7	CASSRDRSYEQYF
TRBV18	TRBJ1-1	CASSPAGSDTEAFF
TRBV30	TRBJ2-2	CAWSGQPTGELFF
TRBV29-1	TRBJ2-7	CSVEVEGGYEQYF
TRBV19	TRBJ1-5	CASRTGISSNQPQHF